A selection of T cell receptor beta chains follows, all from one sample in a study of vaccination effects on CD4 cells after COVID-19. Here immunoSEQ multiplex PCR was the method, and the copy in TCRdb shows in-frame clones only, minus some. The data contain 35,000 to 40,000 clones, 60% to 80% of them singletons. Antigens for these TCRs are unknown. The sample in question was CD4+ T cells from PBMCs cultured with HCoV-OC43 spike peptides, obtained before COVID-19 vaccination. These receptor sequences come from a human donor who received a COVID-19 vaccine. Both conserved end residues are part of each CDR3. A D gene is named only where the DNA matches it firmly. The size entry is marked missing in some rows and otherwise reads once, few, many or a size class.

>-|-|TRBJ2-1|TRBV11-2
CASSKETYNEQFF
TGTGCCAGCAGCAAAGAAACCTACAATGAGCAGTTCTTC
>few|-|TRBJ1-1|TRBV5-1
CASSLTRGTEAFF
TGCGCCAGCAGCTTGACGAGGGGCACTGAAGCTTTCTTT
>once|-|TRBJ2-1|TRBV7-9
CASSPAGGLNEQFF
TGTGCCAGCAGCCCGGCCGGGGGTCTGAATGAGCAGTTCTTC
>-|TRBD1|TRBJ2-3|TRBV11-1
CASSWGQGADTQYF
TGTGCCAGCAGCTGGGGACAGGGGGCCGATACGCAGTATTTT
>-|-|TRBJ2-1|TRBV18
CASSPVSSDPSYNEQFF
TGTGCCAGCTCACCAGTTTCTTCTGACCCCTCCTACAATGAGCAGTTCTTC
>-|-|TRBJ2-5|TRBV19
CASSTRGPQETQYF
TGTGCCAGTAGTACACGGGGACCCCAAGAGACCCAGTACTTC
>few|TRBD1|TRBJ2-1|TRBV6-6
CASSTGTGGTWQFF
TGTGCCAGCAGCACCGGGACAGGGGGCACTTGGCAGTTCTTC
>-|-|TRBJ2-5|TRBV3-1/TRBV3-2
CASSHQGQETQYF
TGTGCCAGCAGCCATCAGGGACAAGAGACCCAGTACTTC
>-|-|TRBJ1-1|TRBV25-1
CASSVQGNSEAFF
TGTGCCAGCAGTGTACAGGGTAATTCTGAAGCTTTCTTT
>-|TRBD1|TRBJ1-5|TRBV6-5
CASRWDSVNQPQHF
TGTGCCAGCAGATGGGACAGCGTTAATCAGCCCCAGCATTTT
>-|-|TRBJ2-2|TRBV3-1/TRBV3-2
CASSLDSYGGELFF
TGTGCCAGCAGCCTAGACTCATACGGCGGGGAGCTGTTTTTT
>-|-|TRBJ1-5|TRBV29-1
CSVSGPYSNQPQHF
TGCAGCGTCTCCGGGCCTTATAGCAATCAGCCCCAGCATTTT
>-|-|TRBJ2-3|TRBV5-1
CASSFGWGRSGTDTQYF
TGCGCCAGCAGCTTTGGTTGGGGGAGGAGTGGCACAGATACGCAGTATTTT
>-|TRBD2|TRBJ2-6|TRBV5-1
CASSLSGGANSGANVLTF
TGCGCCAGCAGCTTGTCGGGGGGGGCCAACTCTGGGGCCAACGTCCTGACTTTC
>-|TRBD2|TRBJ2-7|TRBV6-5
CASSYRLAGTYEQYF
TGTGCCAGCAGTTACCGCCTAGCGGGGACCTACGAGCAGTACTTC
>few|TRBD2|TRBJ2-5|TRBV6-1
CASSELAGGPETQYF
TGTGCCAGCAGTGAATTAGCGGGGGGGCCAGAGACCCAGTACTTC
>-|TRBD1|TRBJ1-5|TRBV6-5
CASRDRGNGNQPQHF
TGTGCCAGCAGGGACAGGGGGAATGGCAATCAGCCCCAGCATTTT
>-|-|TRBJ2-2|TRBV14
CASSLIAPRNTGELFF
TGTGCCAGCAGCTTAATAGCGCCCCGGAACACCGGGGAGCTGTTTTTT
>-|-|TRBJ1-2|TRBV3-1/TRBV3-2
CASSQDGGGYGYTF
TGTGCCAGCAGCCAAGACGGAGGAGGCTATGGCTACACCTTC
>few|-|TRBJ2-3|TRBV25-1
CASSGLSFSTDTQYF
TGTGCCAGCAGTGGACTCTCGTTCAGCACAGATACGCAGTATTTT
>-|-|TRBJ2-7|TRBV10-1
CASNPNREGEQYF
TGCGCCAGCAATCCCAACAGGGAGGGGGAGCAGTACTTC
>-|TRBD1|TRBJ1-4|TRBV11-2
CASSYGTGGDEKLFF
TGTGCCAGCAGCTACGGGACAGGGGGCGATGAAAAACTGTTTTTT
>-|-|TRBJ2-1|TRBV5-1
CASSPRLGVSPSYNEQFF
TGCGCCAGCAGCCCCCGTCTGGGAGTTTCCCCCTCCTACAATGAGCAGTTCTTC
>few|TRBD1|TRBJ1-1|TRBV7-9
CASSAQGARGTEAFF
TGTGCCAGCAGCGCACAGGGGGCGCGGGGCACTGAAGCTTTCTTT
>-|-|TRBJ2-1|TRBV5-1
CASTDAGDWFDEQFF
TGCGCCAGCACTGATGCAGGGGACTGGTTTGATGAGCAGTTCTTC
>-|-|TRBJ2-6|TRBV28
CASSLSNPRSGANVLTF
TGTGCCAGCAGTTTATCGAACCCCCGCTCTGGGGCCAACGTCCTGACTTTC
>-|-|TRBJ1-1|TRBV9
CASSVESTNTEAFF
TGTGCCAGCAGCGTAGAGTCAACAAACACTGAAGCTTTCTTT
>-|-|TRBJ2-1|TRBV7-2
CASSLGGSLHNEQFF
TGTGCCAGCAGCTTAGGAGGTAGTTTACACAATGAGCAGTTCTTC
>-|TRBD2|TRBJ2-1|TRBV3-1/TRBV3-2
CASSHSSGSSYNEQFF
TGTGCCAGCAGCCACTCTAGCGGGAGCTCCTACAATGAGCAGTTCTTC
>-|-|TRBJ2-5|TRBV12-3/TRBV12-4
CASSSGVGQTQYF
TGTGCCAGCAGTTCAGGGGTTGGCCAGACCCAGTACTTC
>few|-|TRBJ2-1|TRBV7-6
CASGRASVLYNEQFF
TGTGCCAGCGGGAGAGCTAGCGTATTATACAATGAGCAGTTCTTC
>few|-|TRBJ1-1|TRBV11-2
CASSRQVEAFF
TGTGCCAGCAGTCGACAGGTTGAAGCTTTCTTT
>-|-|TRBJ1-2|TRBV10-1
CASSEDSNYGYTF
TGCGCCAGCAGTGAAGACAGTAACTATGGCTACACCTTC
>few|-|TRBJ1-6|TRBV5-1
CASSLTGLLDSPLHF
TGCGCCAGCAGCTTGACAGGGCTCTTGGATTCACCCCTCCACTTT
>-|-|TRBJ1-4|TRBV2
CASSPDLGKLFF
TGTGCCAGCAGTCCGGACCTGGGGAAACTGTTTTTT
>-|-|TRBJ2-7|TRBV12-3/TRBV12-4
CASATTLYEQYF
TGTGCCAGCGCGACCACATTGTACGAGCAGTACTTC
>-|TRBD2|TRBJ2-3|TRBV2
CASSLLAGGRDTQYF
TGTGCCAGCAGCCTGCTAGCGGGAGGGAGGGATACGCAGTATTTT
>-|TRBD1|TRBJ2-7|TRBV18
CASSPGQGAYEQYF
TGTGCCAGCTCACCCGGACAGGGGGCTTACGAGCAGTACTTC
>few|TRBD2|TRBJ2-2|TRBV19
CASSRLAGVPGELFF
TGTGCCAGTAGTAGACTAGCGGGAGTCCCCGGGGAGCTGTTTTTT
>-|-|TRBJ2-6|TRBV12-1
CASSFLRGSARSSGANVLTF
TGTGCCAGCAGCTTCCTTAGGGGGAGTGCGAGGAGCTCTGGGGCCAACGTCCTGACTTTC
>-|-|TRBJ2-7|TRBV7-9
CASSSRDPRWGEQYF
TGTGCCAGCAGCTCACGGGACCCACGTTGGGGCGAGCAGTACTTC
>-|-|TRBJ2-6|TRBV6-1
CASSEEGSGANVLTF
TGTGCCAGCAGTGAAGAGGGCTCTGGGGCCAACGTCCTGACTTTC
>-|-|TRBJ1-2|TRBV10-3
CAISDGPGHGYTF
TGTGCCATCAGTGACGGTCCCGGCCATGGCTACACCTTC
>few|-|TRBJ1-5|TRBV3-1/TRBV3-2
CASRQTGSNQPQHF
TGTGCCAGCAGGCAAACAGGGAGCAATCAGCCCCAGCATTTT
>few|-|TRBJ1-1|TRBV2
CASSVGGHTEAFF
TGTGCCAGCAGTGTCGGAGGCCACACTGAAGCTTTCTTT
>-|TRBD2|TRBJ2-1|TRBV5-1
CASSLIGTSGWGEQFF
TGCGCCAGCAGCCTTATCGGGACTAGCGGTTGGGGTGAGCAGTTCTTC
>-|-|TRBJ1-2|TRBV18
CASSPTGPRDYGYTF
TGTGCCAGCTCGCCGACGGGACCCAGGGACTATGGCTACACCTTC
>-|TRBD1|TRBJ2-2|TRBV19
CASSRGQANTGELFF
TGTGCCAGCAGTAGGGGACAGGCGAACACCGGGGAGCTGTTTTTT
>-|-|TRBJ2-1|TRBV20-1
CSASIPAYNEQFF
TGCAGTGCTAGTATACCAGCCTACAATGAGCAGTTCTTC
>few|-|TRBJ1-2|TRBV12-3/TRBV12-4
CASSLGGNGGYTF
TGTGCCAGCAGTTTAGGAGGAAACGGTGGCTACACCTTC
>-|TRBD2|TRBJ2-2|TRBV5-1
CASSLAGLVSSGELFF
TGCGCCAGCAGCTTGGCCGGACTAGTTTCGTCCGGGGAGCTGTTTTTT
>-|-|TRBJ2-7|TRBV13
CASSWSSIMGPHSYEQYF
TGTGCCAGCAGCTGGTCGTCAATAATGGGTCCCCATTCCTACGAGCAGTACTTC
>-|TRBD1|TRBJ2-7|TRBV7-9
CASSLANLLRDSAYEQYF
TGTGCCAGCAGCTTAGCGAACCTTTTAAGGGACAGTGCCTACGAGCAGTACTTC
>-|-|TRBJ2-5|TRBV27
CASSNQWETQYF
TGTGCCAGCAGTAACCAATGGGAGACCCAGTACTTC
>few|-|TRBJ1-5|TRBV12-3/TRBV12-4
CASSLELGQPQHF
TGTGCCAGCAGTTTAGAGCTGGGTCAGCCCCAGCATTTT
>-|-|TRBJ2-5|TRBV7-9
CASSPTGRIMETQYF
TGTGCCAGCAGCCCAACAGGGAGGATTATGGAGACCCAGTACTTC
>few|-|TRBJ2-1|TRBV2
CASRDVLSNEQFF
TGTGCCAGCAGGGATGTTTTGTCGAATGAGCAGTTCTTC
>-|-|TRBJ1-5|TRBV12-3/TRBV12-4
CASSYGLNQPQHF
TGTGCCAGCAGCTACGGGTTGAATCAGCCCCAGCATTTT
>few|-|TRBJ1-4|TRBV5-1
CASRRGYGGAKLFF
TGCGCCAGCAGAAGAGGATATGGTGGGGCAAAACTGTTTTTT